Shown below are 18 T cell receptor beta chains from a single sample sequenced in a study of T cell responses to AZD1222 COVID-19 vaccine. The assay was immunoSEQ multiplex PCR, and TCRdb's table has in-frame clones only and misses some. The sample holds about 180,000 clones; around 88% are singletons and the top ten take more than 0.4%. Sequencing used peripheral blood, obtained on day 0 of AZD1222 vaccination. The receptors come from an adult in good health.

The chain joins TRBV6-1 to TRBJ1-3, with no clear D. The CDR3 loop spans 14 amino acids. Germline CDR1 is MNHNS and CDR2 is SASEGT. The V end lost 2 bases, the J end lost 1 base, and 6 bases lay between the germline ends. The CDR3 loop reads CASSESGSGNTIYF. The DNA for the CDR3 is TGTGCCAGCAGTGAAAGTGGTTCTGGAAACACCATATATTTT.

This sequence joins TRBV2 and TRBJ2-1, with D tentatively TRBD2 (6 bases). Germline assignment: CDR1 SNHLY and CDR2 FYNNEI. Deletions cut 6 bases from V and 7 bases from J, with 25 bases between. The CDR3 loop spans 17 amino acids. The chain's CDR3 is CASSFRPPGLNRNEQFF. CDR3 coding DNA: TGTGCCAGCAGCTTCCGTCCGCCGGGACTCAACCGGAATGAGCAGTTCTTC.

The CDR3 DNA follows: TGTGCCAGCAGCGTTCAGCGGGGGTCGGATACGCAGTATTTT. It is translated as CASSVQRGSDTQYF. V is TRBV9 and J is TRBJ2-3; 8 nucleotides align to TRBD2. The CDR3 is 14 residues long. The V gene end was trimmed by 2 bases and the J gene end by 6 bases; junction bases not matched to a gene: 5. Germline CDR1 and CDR2: SGDLS and YYNGEE.

This chain links TRBV4-3 with TRBJ1-5, with 10 bases identical to TRBD1. This CDR3 has 15 amino acids. In germline, CDR1 is LGHNA, CDR2 YSLEER. The junction had 7 bases not matched to a gene; V was cut back by 5 bases and J by 6 bases. The CDR3 spells CASSEGQGDGQPQHF. The CDR3 nucleotides are TGCGCCAGCAGCGAAGGACAGGGGGATGGTCAGCCCCAGCATTTT.

A few counts support this clone. V and J are TRBV7-2 and TRBJ2-5; the D is unclear. CDR1 SGHTA and CDR2 FQGNSA come from the germline V gene. There are 14 residues in the CDR3. Trimming removed 7 bases at V and 2 bases at J, with 14 bases between. For the CDR3, the DNA is TGTGCCAGCACCCTAATAGCTTATCAAGAGACCCAGTACTTC. This gives the protein CASTLIAYQETQYF.

CDR3: CAWSLRTGRDTEAFF. In DNA form, the CDR3 reads TGTGCCTGGAGTCTAAGGACAGGAAGGGACACTGAAGCTTTCTTT. The genes are TRBV30 and TRBJ1-1; 7 bases are shared with TRBD1. V was clipped by 2 bases and J by 3 bases; unmatched bases: 9. In germline, CDR1 is GTSNPN, CDR2 SVGIG (reference sequence). The CDR3 loop spans 15 amino acids.

This chain connects TRBV6-5 to TRBJ1-1, with no clear D. V was cut by 2 bases and J by 1 base, with 11 bases left in between. CDR1 is MNHEY, CDR2 SVGAGI, per germline. The CDR3 is made up of 15 amino acids. The CDR3 loop is CASSYRSYGNTEAFF. DNA of the CDR3: TGTGCCAGCAGTTACAGGTCGTATGGGAACACTGAAGCTTTCTTT.

This chain uses TRBV13 with TRBJ2-7, with 7 bases fitting TRBD1. The CDR3 contains 15 residues. Germline V CDR1 and CDR2: PRHDT, FYEKMQ (reference sequence). The junction had 6 bases not matched to a gene; V was cut back by 1 base and J by 3 bases. For the CDR3, the DNA is TGTGCCAGCAGCTTAGCAGAGGCAGGGGGCTACGAGCAGTACTTC. It yields the protein CASSLAEAGGYEQYF.

This sequence joins TRBV5-1 and TRBJ2-4; 8 bases are shared with TRBD1. Germline-derived CDR1 and CDR2 are SGHRS and YFSETQ. The CDR3 runs to 16 residues. After removal of 4 bases from V and 1 base from J, the junction contained 7 bases not matched to a gene. Written as DNA, the CDR3 is TGCGCCAGCAGCCCTGGACAGGGTTTGGCCAAAAACATTCAGTACTTC. As protein: CASSPGQGLAKNIQYF.

The CDR3, as DNA: TGTGCCAGCTCACCCATTGACTACCCGAGCTCCTACAATGAGCAGTTCTTC. Translated: CASSPIDYPSSYNEQFF. The chain links TRBV18 to TRBJ2-1; the D gene is possibly TRBD2 (5 bases). Trimming took 3 bases from V and 0 from J, leaving 15 bases between them. In germline, CDR1 is KGHSH, CDR2 LQKENI. This CDR3 spans 17 amino acids.

A few counts support this clone. The V and J genes are TRBV7-2 and TRBJ1-1; D unresolved. V was trimmed by 5 bases and J by 3 bases, leaving 10 bases between them. Germline CDR1 is SGHTA and CDR2 is FQGNSA. This CDR3 has 13 residues. The CDR3 sequence is CASSRRVDTEAFF. For the CDR3, the DNA is TGTGCCAGCAGCCGTAGGGTGGACACTGAAGCTTTCTTT.

The chain combines TRBV3-1 (or the pseudogene TRBV3-2) with TRBJ2-1; 9 bases fit TRBD1. The V and J ends lost 6 bases and 6 bases, in that order; junction bases with no gene match: 12. The CDR3 consists of 16 residues. Germline values: CDR1 LGHDT, CDR2 YNNKEL (reference sequence). CDR3 region: CASRARAGQGGNEQFF. CDR3 coding DNA: TGTGCCAGCAGGGCCAGGGCGGGACAGGGTGGCAATGAGCAGTTCTTC.

This clone was seen only a few times. This sequence joins TRBV5-1 and TRBJ1-5; D is perhaps TRBD1 (5 bases). Germline-derived CDR1 and CDR2 are SGHRS and YFSETQ. V lost 0 bases to trimming and J lost 8 bases, with 15 bases between them. The CDR3 covers 15 residues. The CDR3 sequence is CASSLEGRGTEPQHF. The CDR3 DNA reads TGCGCCAGCAGCTTGGAGGGCCGGGGGACGGAGCCCCAGCATTTT.

V usage is TRBV27 and J usage is TRBJ2-7, with 7 bases matching TRBD1. Germline lookup yields CDR1 MNHEY and CDR2 SMNVEV (reference sequence). The CDR3 is 16 amino acids. V lost 6 bases to trimming and J lost 4 bases; unmatched junction nucleotides: 15. This CDR3 is CASRPGQDPSVYEQYF. The CDR3 DNA reads as TGTGCCAGCAGACCCGGACAGGACCCCTCAGTTTACGAGCAGTACTTC.

This clone is a singleton in its sample. This CDR3 is also generated by other DNA sequences in the sample. The chain combines TRBV28 with TRBJ2-7, with a weak D call TRBD2 (5 bases). Trimming left V 4 bases short and J 1 base short, with 8 bases between. Germline CDR1 and CDR2: MDHEN and SYDVKM. The length of the CDR3 is 13 residues. The chain's CDR3 is CASSSGLSYEQYF. CDR3 coding DNA: TGTGCCAGCAGTTCCGGACTGTCCTACGAGCAGTACTTC. The full variable domain, rest sourced from reference TRBV28 and TRBJ2-7, is DVKVTQSSRYLVKRTGEKVFLECVQDMDHENMFWYRQDPGLGLRLIYFSYDVKMKEKGDIPEGYSVSREKKERFSLILESASTNQTSMYLCASSSGLSYEQYFGPGTRLTVT.

The J gene is TRBJ2-1, the V gene TRBV7-8; D is possibly TRBD1 or TRBD2 (5 bases each). Trimming took 1 base from V and 3 from J, leaving 10 bases between them. This CDR3 is built from 15 residues. Germline-derived CDR1 and CDR2 are SGHVS and FQNEAQ. As DNA, the CDR3 is TGTGCCAGCAGCTTAGTGAGAGGGGTCTACAATGAGCAGTTCTTC. Its protein product is CASSLVRGVYNEQFF.

The chain links TRBV6-5 to TRBJ1-4; D perhaps matches TRBD1 (5 bases). V gave up 5 bases and J gave up 3 bases, with 10 bases separating them. This CDR3 is built from 14 residues. In germline, CDR1 is MNHEY, CDR2 SVGAGI. For the CDR3, the DNA is TGTGCCAGCAGTCGAGGGGCGGCTAATGAAAAACTGTTTTTT. Protein sequence: CASSRGAANEKLFF.

The V gene is TRBV29-1, the J gene TRBJ1-5; D gene uncertain. This CDR3 has 13 residues. Trimming removed 6 bases at V and 6 bases at J, with 15 bases between. Germline-derived CDR1 and CDR2 are SQVTM and ANQGSEA. CDR3 sequence: CSVSQANGQPQHF. CDR3 nucleotides: TGCAGCGTCAGTCAAGCAAATGGTCAGCCCCAGCATTTT. The full variable domain, in which reference TRBV29-1 and TRBJ1-5 provide the parts outside the CDR3, is SAVISQKPSRDICQRGTSLTIQCQVDSQVTMMFWYRQQPGQSLTLIATANQGSEATYESGFVIDKFPISRPNLTFSTLTVSNMSPEDSSIYLCSVSQANGQPQHFGDGTRLSIL.